The 10 T cell receptor beta chains given below trace back to one sample, sequenced in a study of blood T cell repertoires in COVID-19. Data came from immunoSEQ multiplex PCR; TCRdb stores just in-frame clones and leaves some out. The sample has 79,000 or so clones; 87% are singletons. Sequencing was done on a sample of peripheral blood. Every receptor here comes from a human donor in a cohort sampled during active COVID-19.

This chain links TRBV5-6 with TRBJ1-4; 9 bases align to TRBD1. CDR1 and CDR2 from the germline V gene are SGHDT and YYEEEE. Trimming cost V 3 bases and J 8 bases; bases outside gene matches: 5. The CDR3 has 14 amino acids. The CDR3 nucleotides read TGTGCCAGCAGCTCGGGACAGGGAGAAGAAAAACTGTTTTTT. As protein: CASSSGQGEEKLFF.

The CDR3 is CASSEGVQGLNEKLFF. In nucleotides, the CDR3 is TGCGCCAGCAGTGAGGGGGTACAGGGTTTGAATGAAAAACTGTTTTTT. This chain joins TRBV10-2 and TRBJ1-4; tentative D call: TRBD1 (6 bases). Trimming removed 2 bases from V and 5 bases from J, with 15 bases in between. The CDR3 consists of 16 residues. Germline CDR1 reads WSHSY; CDR2 reads SAAADI.

The J gene is TRBJ2-7, the V gene TRBV9, with D perhaps TRBD2 (5 bases). This CDR3 has 13 residues. Per the germline V gene, CDR1 is SGDLS and CDR2 is YYNGEE. With 0 bases removed from V and 1 base from J, the gap between germline ends came to 5 bases. CDR3 nucleotides: TGTGCCAGCAGCGTAGGAGGGTCCTACGAGCAGTACTTC. Its translation is CASSVGGSYEQYF.

The chain joins TRBV30 to TRBJ1-5; tentatively, D is TRBD1 (5 bases). Germline assignment: CDR1 GTSNPN and CDR2 SVGIG (reference sequence). The CDR3 spans 17 residues. Trimming removed 1 base at V and 3 bases at J, with 19 bases between. CDR3 DNA sequence: TGTGCCTGGAGTGCGAAGGGAGGGAGGGGAACCAATCAGCCCCAGCATTTT. It translates to CAWSAKGGRGTNQPQHF.

The rearrangement joins TRBV5-1 to TRBJ2-1; maybe TRBD2 (6 bases). The V gene's germline CDR1 is SGHRS and CDR2 YFSETQ. This CDR3 has 15 amino acids. The V end was cut by 0 bases, the J end by 6 bases, with 13 bases between. CDR3 sequence (DNA): TGCGCCAGCAGCTTGGAGGTAGGAGGGTTCAATGAGCAGTTCTTC. This encodes CASSLEVGGFNEQFF.

The chain uses TRBV19 and TRBJ2-5; 7 nucleotides align to TRBD2. Germline CDR1 LNHDA, CDR2 SQIVND (reference sequence). This CDR3 is 16 amino acids long. The trim removed 3 bases at V and 4 bases at J, leaving 11 bases unmatched. CDR3 region: CASSMGGEGYSETQYF. The CDR3 DNA sequence: TGTGCCAGTAGTATGGGGGGGGAAGGGTATTCAGAGACCCAGTACTTC.

This clone was seen a few times. This rearrangement joins TRBV7-6 to TRBJ2-7; 9 bases map to TRBD2. V shed 6 bases and J 4 bases; nucleotides not matched to a gene: 13. Per germline, CDR1 SGHVS and CDR2 FNYEAQ. The CDR3 is 16 residues long. DNA for the CDR3: TGTGCCAGCAGTCGCGGGTTAGCGGGAGTGGCTTACGAGCAGTACTTC. Its protein is CASSRGLAGVAYEQYF.

This chain uses TRBV3-1 (or the pseudogene TRBV3-2) with TRBJ2-3; D remains ambiguous. Trimming took off 4 bases at V and 5 bases at J, with 10 bases between the two ends. The CDR3 consists of 13 residues. Germline V gene lookup returns CDR1 LGHDT and CDR2 YNNKEL (reference sequence). The CDR3 bases are TGTGCCAGCAGCCGAAATGAGGAAGATACGCAGTATTTT. It encodes CASSRNEEDTQYF.

This chain connects TRBV5-4 to TRBJ2-3; unclear D gene. V was trimmed by 0 bases and J by 2 bases, leaving 10 bases between them. Germline V gene lookup returns CDR1 SGHNT and CDR2 YYREEE (reference sequence). This CDR3 spans 15 amino acids. CDR3 sequence (DNA): TGTGCCAGCAGCTTGGCAACTAAACCCACAGATACGCAGTATTTT. Protein sequence: CASSLATKPTDTQYF.

The chain joins TRBV28 to TRBJ2-1; 10 bases align to TRBD2. The V gene end was trimmed by 6 bases and the J gene end by 0 bases; junction bases not matched to a gene: 8. This CDR3 has 17 amino acids. Germline assignment: CDR1 MDHEN and CDR2 SYDVKM. The CDR3 protein is CASSQGLALSSYNEQFF. CDR3 sequence (DNA): TGTGCCAGCAGCCAGGGACTAGCGTTGAGCTCCTACAATGAGCAGTTCTTC. The whole variable domain, filled in from reference TRBV28 and TRBJ2-1, reads DVKVTQSSRYLVKRTGEKVFLECVQDMDHENMFWYRQDPGLGLRLIYFSYDVKMKEKGDIPEGYSVSREKKERFSLILESASTNQTSMYLCASSQGLALSSYNEQFFGPGTRLTVL.